The 2 T cell receptor beta chains in this list originate from one sample, sequenced in a study of cytomegalovirus exposure and HLA in healthy donors. Using immunoSEQ multiplex PCR, the repertoire was profiled, and TCRdb retains in-frame clones only, with some absent. Among 150,000 to 200,000 clones, 85% were seen once, and the ten largest hold about 2.1%. The sequenced sample was PBMCs. The receptors were gathered from a man between 25 and 39 years old in good health and CMV-seropositive.

The chain recombines TRBV4-3 with TRBJ2-6; unclear D gene. V was cut by 0 bases and J by 0 bases, with 3 bases left in between. The CDR3 sequence is 15 residues long. Germline loops: CDR1 LGHNA, CDR2 YSLEER. The CDR3 sequence is CASSQDSSGANVLTF. In DNA form, the CDR3 reads TGCGCCAGCAGCCAAGACAGCTCTGGGGCCAACGTCCTGACTTTC.

CDR3 nucleotides: TGTGCCAGCACCACCTCGGGGAGAGGGGAGCAGTACTTC. Amino acid sequence: CASTTSGRGEQYF. The genes are TRBV27 and TRBJ2-7, with a tentative D call TRBD2 (5 bases). In germline, CDR1 is MNHEY, CDR2 SMNVEV (reference sequence). Trimming cost V 7 bases and J 7 bases, with 17 bases left between them. This CDR3 has 13 residues.